This TCR beta chain originates from a study of Tregs in tolerant kidney transplant recipients. Germline assignment: CDR1 GTSNPN and CDR2 SVGIG (reference sequence). Trimming at V came to 1 base and at J to 7 bases, leaving 6 bases not matched to a gene. This CDR3 region has 13 residues. Only in-frame clones appear in the TCRdb table, and some are missing; sequencing was by immunoSEQ multiplex PCR. The sample includes 85,000 to 90,000 clones, over 85% seen only once; the top ten take roughly 5%. The V call is TRBV30, the J call TRBJ1-2; 7 bases are shared with TRBD1. This clonotype originated in a human donor in good health. The material sequenced was CD8+ T cells from blood. The CDR3: CAWSGGTEVGYTF. For the CDR3, the DNA is TGTGCCTGGAGTGGAGGGACAGAGGTTGGCTACACCTTC. Filled out from reference TRBV30 and TRBJ1-2, the complete variable domain reads SQTIHQWPATLVQPVGSPLSLECTVEGTSNPNLYWYRQAAGRGLQLLFYSVGIGQISSEVPQNLSASRPQDRQFILSSKKLLLSDSGFYLCAWSGGTEVGYTFGSGTRLTVV.